This record concerns one T cell receptor (beta chain) sequence. Its specific antigen is unknown. No base quality values were provided; no much bigger clone lies one nucleotide off. This specimen includes other DNA sequences encoding the same CDR3. These data belong to a study of shared clonotypes between healthy human individuals (dated by TCRdb to the early 2020s). Looking at the study overall: A couple of women and three men aged 18 to 49 years were included in the cohort. For each donor, three plates each were used for CD4 naive and CD4 memory, two plates were used for CD8 naive, and one plate was used for CD8 memory. To estimate repertoire size and how much clonotypes are shared between individuals, the study performed deep sequencing of blood TCR repertoires from five healthy adults. To increase sequencing depth and limit assay-specific biases, different laboratories used diverse techniques to prepare libraries and sequence TCR repertoires. Each donor's leukapheresis produced roughly between roughly 0.94 and 9.5 billion PBMCs. What the authors observed across the whole study: Sampling was restricted to blood, and TCR repertoires in tissues likely differ from the TCR repertoires found in blood. Based on pairwise subsampling, the degree of clonotype sharing among donors was expected to be affected by sequencing depth. Across a few donors, about 4.5% of naive CD4, roughly 3.5% of naive CD8, about 2% of memory CD4, and 0.4% to 0.45% of memory CD8 clonotypes were shared. Naive subsets generally had larger estimated clonotype richness than memory subsets did. Rarefaction of sorted-subset datasets indicated incomplete sequencing despite the large sequencing depth. Clonotypes shared by all four sorted-subset donors showed higher generation probabilities than non-shared clonotypes. Because the study included a small number of donors, the genetic and exposure-history diversity represented was limited.

Inclusive of the bounding cysteine and phenylalanine, the CDR3 is 13 residues long. Just CDR3 DNA is preserved here, 39 bases in frame from base 1. CDR1 and CDR2 (KGHSH, LQKENI) derive from the germline V gene. V is shortened by 2 bases, J by 2 bases, and the region joining them spans 7 bases. The donors were healthy, HIV-negative adults who had no recently reported acute infections or vaccinations. Only Caucasian adults living in Nashville, Tennessee, USA were represented among the donors. CD4+ T cells were enriched by magnetic negative selection, after which naive cells were positively selected on CD45RA and the negative fraction was taken as the memory subset. After blood collection by leukapheresis, PBMCs were isolated using Ficoll-Histopaque density gradient centrifugation and then cryopreserved in the vapor phase of liquid nitrogen. Analytical flow cytometry was used to check the purity and quantity of every magnetically sorted T cell population. Genomic DNA was isolated from every sorted fraction and measured by UV absorbance on a Nanodrop 2000c.

TCR CDR3 regions were amplified from genomic DNA by multiplex PCR using the deep immunoSEQ assay. Genomic DNA extracted from each cell subset was distributed evenly over all wells of several immunoSEQ 96-well plates, and each plate served as one replicate. For sorted subsets, around 0.2 ug genomic DNA, equal to 30,000 or so T cell genomes, was loaded into each replicate PCR. The purified libraries were quantified using a Qubit 3.0 fluorometer, sized with a Bioanalyzer 2100, and then quantified again using the KAPA Library Quantification kit. Every immunoSEQ 96-well plate was sequenced on a dedicated single-read 150-cycle Illumina NextSeq 550 flow cell. The paper's data handling went like this. Because only junctional sequences without quality scores were contained in the immunoSEQ output, filtering matching that applied to full-length reads could not be performed. To assign V/J genes and CDR3, sequences were annotated against IMGT germline references using PyIR, a Python wrapper for IgBLAST v1.9. Any read was removed if the V/J assignment was weak (E-value above 1e-6), the CDR3 was missing, or the read contained stop codons, out-of-frame junctions, or ambiguous translated residues. V3J clonotypes were defined by identical inferred V gene, J gene, and CDR3 amino acid sequence. Percentage overlap between repertoires was calculated by dividing the number of shared unique clonotypes by the size of the smaller repertoire. Repertoire richness was assessed with RTK rarefaction, the Chao1 estimator, and Recon v2.1 estimates of unobserved clonotypes. Generation probabilities were computed with OLGA for all TCRbeta clonotypes obtained by the gDNA method from several donors. In TCRdb, the immuneACCESS table is reduced to in-frame sequences with V and J assigned. These tables do not hold every clone; where another copy was compared, an unresolved V gene accounts for under half, and the others remain unexplained. V and J calls and clone size are as listed in that table; D and trimming were resolved from the DNA. The sample yields approximately 2.3 million clones; just over 90% were counted once. 0.39% of the sample lies in the top ten.

This TCR was recovered from a man aged 18 to 29 in good health. Some clones in this sample may be carry-over from other donors' samples. The chain uses TRBV18 and TRBJ2-7, with the D gene call left open. The sequencing input was naive CD4+ T cells from PBMCs. Explained via the paper, the cell subset or site label denotes: CD45RA+ positively selected. This receptor has the CDR3 CASSPSTPYEQYF. The sequence in DNA is TGTGCCAGCTCACCATCCACACCCTACGAGCAGTACTTC. The CDR3 plus the reference TRBV18 and TRBJ2-7 genes for the other parts give the full variable domain: NAGVMQNPRHLVRRRGQEARLRCSPMKGHSHVYWYRQLPEEGLKFMVYLQKENIIDESGMPKERFSAEFPKEGPSILRIQQVVRGDSAAYFCASSPSTPYEQYFGPGTRLTVT.